Described below is a single T cell receptor (beta chain) sequence and its context. In the original workflow: Using reference gene primer amplification, nucleated cell counts were estimated. Measured with immunoSEQ multiplex PCR; TCRdb has only the in-frame clones, and not every one. V, J and clone size are taken as reported in that table, and D and trimming were inferred from the DNA itself. The table includes roughly 200,000 clones, around 91% detected once. This CDR3 spans 13 amino acids. Germline V gene data show CDR1 as SGHDN and CDR2 as FVKESK. Trimming took 5 bases from V and 0 from J, leaving 5 bases between them. This sample stems from a study of blood T cell repertoires in COVID-19. Overall study: Sites in the United States, Italy and Spain provided acute and convalescent COVID-19 samples.

J is TRBJ2-1 and V is TRBV14; D might be TRBD2 (5 bases). The source is a man aged 45-65 years with acute or convalescent COVID-19. Material: peripheral blood. CDR3 coding DNA: TGTGCCAGCAGCGGGAGCTCCTACAATGAGCAGTTCTTC. It translates to CASSGSSYNEQFF.